This T cell receptor (beta chain) was sequenced for a study of cytomegalovirus exposure and HLA in healthy donors. Looked up from germline, CDR1 is SGHRS and CDR2 is YFSETQ. V was clipped by 3 bases and J by 4 bases, with 13 bases between them. The length of the CDR3 is 14 residues. Vbeta (60) and Jbeta (13) primers were used in the PCR. Sequencing used immunoSEQ multiplex PCR; TCRdb keeps in-frame clones, though not all of them. The table records about 150,000 clones, 60% to 85% of them present only once. The sequenced sample was PBMCs. The sequence was obtained from a woman between 40 and 50 years old in good health and CMV-seronegative. V is TRBV5-1 and J is TRBJ1-1; D is perhaps TRBD1 (5 bases). In DNA, the CDR3 is TGCGCCAGCAGCTACCAGGGATCGGGCACTGAAGCTTTCTTT. Protein: CASSYQGSGTEAFF.